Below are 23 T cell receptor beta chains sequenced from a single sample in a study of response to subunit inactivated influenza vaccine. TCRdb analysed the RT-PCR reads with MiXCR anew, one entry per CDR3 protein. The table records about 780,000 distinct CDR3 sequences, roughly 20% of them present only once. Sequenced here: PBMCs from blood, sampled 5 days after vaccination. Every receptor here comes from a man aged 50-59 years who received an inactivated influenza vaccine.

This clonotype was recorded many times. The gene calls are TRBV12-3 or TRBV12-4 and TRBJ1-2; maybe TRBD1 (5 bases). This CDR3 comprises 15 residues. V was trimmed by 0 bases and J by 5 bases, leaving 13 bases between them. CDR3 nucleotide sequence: TGTGCCAGCAGTTTAGCGCCAGGGATAAATTATGGCTACACCTTC. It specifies CASSLAPGINYGYTF.

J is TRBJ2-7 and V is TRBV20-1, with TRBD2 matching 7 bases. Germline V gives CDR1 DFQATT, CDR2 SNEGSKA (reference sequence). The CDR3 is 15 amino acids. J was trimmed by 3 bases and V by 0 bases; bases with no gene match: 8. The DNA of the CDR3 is TGCAGTGCTAGAGATACGGTGGGGGGGTACTACGAGCAGTACTTC. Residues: CSARDTVGGYYEQYF.

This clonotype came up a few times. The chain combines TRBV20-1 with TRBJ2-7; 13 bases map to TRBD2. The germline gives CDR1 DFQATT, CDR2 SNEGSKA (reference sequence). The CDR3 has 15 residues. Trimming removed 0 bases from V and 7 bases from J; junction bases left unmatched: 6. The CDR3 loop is CSARERTSGSTEQYF. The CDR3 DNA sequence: TGCAGTGCTAGAGAAAGGACTAGCGGGAGTACAGAGCAGTACTTC.

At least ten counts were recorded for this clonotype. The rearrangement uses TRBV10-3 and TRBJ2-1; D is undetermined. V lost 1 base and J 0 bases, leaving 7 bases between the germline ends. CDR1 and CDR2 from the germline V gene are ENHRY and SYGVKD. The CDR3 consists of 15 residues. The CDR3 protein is CAISEYLSSYNEQFF. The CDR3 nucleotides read TGTGCCATCAGTGAGTACTTAAGCTCCTACAATGAGCAGTTCTTC.

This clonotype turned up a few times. The CDR3 spells CASTLTGGIDTQYF. The DNA of the CDR3 is TGTGCCAGCACCCTAACAGGGGGCATAGATACGCAGTATTTT. The rearrangement links TRBV12-3 or TRBV12-4 to TRBJ2-3, with TRBD1 matching over 9 bases. CDR3 length: 14 residues. J was trimmed by 5 bases and V by 7 bases; bases with no gene match: 7.

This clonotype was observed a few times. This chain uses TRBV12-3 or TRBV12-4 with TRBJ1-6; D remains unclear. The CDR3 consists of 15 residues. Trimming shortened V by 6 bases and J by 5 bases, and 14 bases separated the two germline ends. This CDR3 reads CASSPRTANNSPLHF. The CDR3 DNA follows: TGTGCCAGCAGCCCCCGGACCGCAAATAATTCACCCCTCCACTTT.

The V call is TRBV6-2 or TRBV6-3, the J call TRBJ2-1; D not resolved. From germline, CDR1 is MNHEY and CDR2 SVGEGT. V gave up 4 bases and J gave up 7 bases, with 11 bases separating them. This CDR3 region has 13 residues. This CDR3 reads CASSSQLRNEQFF. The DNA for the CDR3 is TGTGCCAGCAGTTCCCAGCTGCGGAATGAGCAGTTCTTC.

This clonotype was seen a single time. CDR3 loop: CASLEAGRTDTQYF. The DNA for the CDR3 is TGTGCCAGCCTCGAAGCGGGGCGCACAGATACGCAGTATTTT. The J gene is TRBJ2-3, the V gene TRBV12-3 or TRBV12-4; 7 nucleotides line up with TRBD2. Trimming cost V 8 bases and J 1 base; bases outside gene matches: 6. This CDR3 is built from 14 residues.

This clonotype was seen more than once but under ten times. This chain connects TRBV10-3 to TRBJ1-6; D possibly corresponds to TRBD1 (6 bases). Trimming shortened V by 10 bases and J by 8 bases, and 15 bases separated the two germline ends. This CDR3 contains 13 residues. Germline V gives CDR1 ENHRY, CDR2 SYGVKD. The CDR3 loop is CATRGLQDSPLHF. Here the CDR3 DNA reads TGTGCCACCAGGGGACTTCAGGATTCACCCCTCCACTTT.

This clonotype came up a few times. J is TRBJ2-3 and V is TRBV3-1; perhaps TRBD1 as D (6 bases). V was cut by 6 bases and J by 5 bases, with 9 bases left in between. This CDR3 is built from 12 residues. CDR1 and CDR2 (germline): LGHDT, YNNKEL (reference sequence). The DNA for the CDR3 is TGTGCCAGCAGAACACAGGGAGATACGCAGTATTTT. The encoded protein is CASRTQGDTQYF.

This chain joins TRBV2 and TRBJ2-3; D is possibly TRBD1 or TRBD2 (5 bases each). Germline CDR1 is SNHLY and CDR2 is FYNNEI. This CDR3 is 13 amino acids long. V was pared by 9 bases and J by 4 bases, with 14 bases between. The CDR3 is CASLRGRPDTQYF. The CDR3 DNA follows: TGTGCCAGTCTCCGGGGCCGTCCAGATACGCAGTATTTT.

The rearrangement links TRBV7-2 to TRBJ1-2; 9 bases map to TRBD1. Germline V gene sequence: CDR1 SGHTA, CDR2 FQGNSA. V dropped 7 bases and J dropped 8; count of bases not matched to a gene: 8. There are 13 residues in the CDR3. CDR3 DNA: TGTGCCAGCATCGACAGGGGGAGAGTAGGCTACACCTTC. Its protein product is CASIDRGRVGYTF.

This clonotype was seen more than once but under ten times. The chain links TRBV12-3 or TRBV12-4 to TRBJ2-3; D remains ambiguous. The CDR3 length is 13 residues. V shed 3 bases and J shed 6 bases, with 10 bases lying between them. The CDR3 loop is CASSFMAHDTQYF. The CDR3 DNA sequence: TGTGCCAGCAGTTTTATGGCTCACGATACGCAGTATTTT.

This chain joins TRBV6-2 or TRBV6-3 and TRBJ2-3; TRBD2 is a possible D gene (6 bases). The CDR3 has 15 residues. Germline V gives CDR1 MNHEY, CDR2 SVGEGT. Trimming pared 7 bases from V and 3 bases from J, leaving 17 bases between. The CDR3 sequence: CASTAWGGPTDTQYF. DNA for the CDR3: TGTGCCAGCACAGCTTGGGGAGGACCAACAGATACGCAGTATTTT.

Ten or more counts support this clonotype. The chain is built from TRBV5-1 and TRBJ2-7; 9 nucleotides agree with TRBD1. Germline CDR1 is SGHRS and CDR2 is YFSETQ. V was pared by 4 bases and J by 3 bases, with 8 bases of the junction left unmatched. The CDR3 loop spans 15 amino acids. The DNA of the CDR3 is TGCGCCAGCAGCCGTTTGGGGACAGGGCTCTACGAGCAGTACTTC. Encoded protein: CASSRLGTGLYEQYF.

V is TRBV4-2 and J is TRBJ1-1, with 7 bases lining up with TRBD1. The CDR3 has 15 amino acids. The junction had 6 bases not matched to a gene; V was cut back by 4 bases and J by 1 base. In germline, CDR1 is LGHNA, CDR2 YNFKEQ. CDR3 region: CASSPFRGQNTEAFF. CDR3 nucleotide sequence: TGTGCCAGCAGCCCCTTTAGGGGGCAGAACACTGAAGCTTTCTTT.

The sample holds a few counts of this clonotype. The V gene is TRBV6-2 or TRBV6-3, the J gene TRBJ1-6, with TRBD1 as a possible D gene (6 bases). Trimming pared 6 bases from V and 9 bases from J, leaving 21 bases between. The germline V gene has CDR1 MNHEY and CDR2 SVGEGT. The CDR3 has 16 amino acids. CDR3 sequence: CASSPRSGGFLSPLHF. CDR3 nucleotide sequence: TGTGCCAGCAGCCCTCGGAGCGGGGGCTTTCTTTCACCCCTCCACTTT.

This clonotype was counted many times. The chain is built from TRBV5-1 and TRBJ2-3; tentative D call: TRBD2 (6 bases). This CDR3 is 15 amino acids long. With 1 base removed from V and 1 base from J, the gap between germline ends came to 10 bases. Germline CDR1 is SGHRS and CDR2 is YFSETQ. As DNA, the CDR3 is TGCGCCAGCAGCTTGAGGCGCGGGGGCACAGATACGCAGTATTTT. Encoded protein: CASSLRRGGTDTQYF.

CDR3 in amino acids: CASSTGGPTVGSPLHF. The CDR3 nucleotides read TGCGCCAGCAGCACTGGAGGGCCCACGGTCGGTTCACCCCTCCACTTT. V gene TRBV5-1 combines with J gene TRBJ1-6; no clear D gene. Per the germline V gene, CDR1 is SGHRS and CDR2 is YFSETQ. The CDR3 runs to 16 residues. The ends were cut back, 4 bases at V and 9 bases at J, with 20 bases in the middle.

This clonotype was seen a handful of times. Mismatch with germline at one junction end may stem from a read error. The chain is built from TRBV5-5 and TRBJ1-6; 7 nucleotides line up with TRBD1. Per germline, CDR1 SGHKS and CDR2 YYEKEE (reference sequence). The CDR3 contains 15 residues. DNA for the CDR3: TGTGCCAGCAGCTTCCCCGGGACAGCCAATTCGCCCCTCCACTTT. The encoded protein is CASSFPGTANSPLHF.

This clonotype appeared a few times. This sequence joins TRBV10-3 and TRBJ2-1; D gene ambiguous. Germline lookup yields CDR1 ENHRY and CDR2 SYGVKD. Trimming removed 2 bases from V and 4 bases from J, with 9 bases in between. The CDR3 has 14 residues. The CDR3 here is CAISETAMYNEQFF. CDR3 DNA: TGTGCCATCAGTGAGACAGCTATGTACAATGAGCAGTTCTTC.

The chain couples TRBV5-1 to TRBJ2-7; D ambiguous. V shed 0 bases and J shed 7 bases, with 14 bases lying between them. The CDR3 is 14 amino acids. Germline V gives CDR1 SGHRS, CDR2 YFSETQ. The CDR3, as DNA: TGCGCCAGCAGCTTGGCCTTAGCATCTGGGGAGCAGTACTTC. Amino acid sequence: CASSLALASGEQYF.

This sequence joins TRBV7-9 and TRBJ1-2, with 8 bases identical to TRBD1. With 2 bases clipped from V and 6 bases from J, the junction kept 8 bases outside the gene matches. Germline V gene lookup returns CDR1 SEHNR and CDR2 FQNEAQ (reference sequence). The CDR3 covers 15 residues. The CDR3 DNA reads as TGTGCCAGCAGCTTAAGTAGACAGGGGTCGGATGGCTACACCTTC. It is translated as CASSLSRQGSDGYTF. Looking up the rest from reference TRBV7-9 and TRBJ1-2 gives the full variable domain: DTGVSQNPRHKITKRGQNVTFRCDPISEHNRLYWYRQTLGQGPEFLTYFQNEAQLEKSRLLSDRFSAERPKGSFSTLEIQRTEQGDSAMYLCASSLSRQGSDGYTFGSGTRLTVV.